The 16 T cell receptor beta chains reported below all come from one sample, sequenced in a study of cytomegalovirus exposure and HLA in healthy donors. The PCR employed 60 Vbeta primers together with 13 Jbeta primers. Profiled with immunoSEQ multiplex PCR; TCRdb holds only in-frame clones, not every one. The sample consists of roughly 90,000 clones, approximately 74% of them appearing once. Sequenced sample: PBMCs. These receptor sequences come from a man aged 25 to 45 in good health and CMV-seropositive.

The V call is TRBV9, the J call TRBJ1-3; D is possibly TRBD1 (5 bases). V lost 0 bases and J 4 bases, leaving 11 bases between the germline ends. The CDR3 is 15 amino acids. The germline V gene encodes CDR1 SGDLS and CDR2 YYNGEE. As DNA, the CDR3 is TGTGCCAGCAGCGTAGGGGCAGGGTCAGGAAACACCATATATTTT. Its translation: CASSVGAGSGNTIYF.

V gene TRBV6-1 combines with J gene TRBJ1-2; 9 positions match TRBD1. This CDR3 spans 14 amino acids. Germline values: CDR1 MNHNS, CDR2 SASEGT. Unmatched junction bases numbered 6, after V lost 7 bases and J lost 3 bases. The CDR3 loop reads CASTRDRADYGYTF. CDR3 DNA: TGTGCCAGCACCCGGGACAGGGCCGACTATGGCTACACCTTC.

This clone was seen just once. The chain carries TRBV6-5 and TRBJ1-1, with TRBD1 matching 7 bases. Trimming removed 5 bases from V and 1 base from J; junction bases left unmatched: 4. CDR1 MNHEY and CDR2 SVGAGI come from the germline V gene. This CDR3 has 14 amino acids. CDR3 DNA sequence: TGTGCCAGCAGTAAGAGGGACAGGAACACTGAAGCTTTCTTT. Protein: CASSKRDRNTEAFF.

CDR3 coding DNA: TGTGCCAGCAGCCCGAGGGAGGCGTACTATGGCTACACCTTC. The encoded protein is CASSPREAYYGYTF. This chain connects TRBV9 to TRBJ1-2, with D unclear. Germline-derived CDR1 and CDR2 are SGDLS and YYNGEE. The CDR3 consists of 14 residues. The V and J ends lost 4 bases and 3 bases respectively, with 13 bases between them.

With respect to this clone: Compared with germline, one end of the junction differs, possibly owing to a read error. CDR3 sequence: CSSSPIGPLEAFF. CDR3 coding DNA: TGTTCCAGCAGCCCCATCGGTCCTCTAGAGGCTTTCTTT. The V call is TRBV7-9, the J call TRBJ1-1; D ambiguous. The germline gives CDR1 SEHNR, CDR2 FQNEAQ (reference sequence). The CDR3 loop spans 13 amino acids.

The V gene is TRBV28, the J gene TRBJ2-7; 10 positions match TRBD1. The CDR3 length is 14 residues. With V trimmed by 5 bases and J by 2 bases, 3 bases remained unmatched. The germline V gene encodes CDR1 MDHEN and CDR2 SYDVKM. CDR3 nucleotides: TGTGCCAGCAGTCGCGGGACAGGGGCCTACGAGCAGTACTTC. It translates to CASSRGTGAYEQYF.

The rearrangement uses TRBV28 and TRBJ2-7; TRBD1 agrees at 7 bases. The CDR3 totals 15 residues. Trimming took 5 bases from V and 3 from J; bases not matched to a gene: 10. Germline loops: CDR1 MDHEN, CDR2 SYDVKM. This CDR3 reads CASSPLRTGNYEQYF. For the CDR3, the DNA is TGTGCCAGCAGTCCTCTCCGGACAGGAAACTACGAGCAGTACTTC.

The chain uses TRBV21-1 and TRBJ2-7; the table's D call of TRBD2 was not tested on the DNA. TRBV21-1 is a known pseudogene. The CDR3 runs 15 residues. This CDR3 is CASSKAGGSSYEQYF. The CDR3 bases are TGTGCCAGCAGCAAAGCGGGTGGGAGCTCCTACGAGCAGTACTTC.

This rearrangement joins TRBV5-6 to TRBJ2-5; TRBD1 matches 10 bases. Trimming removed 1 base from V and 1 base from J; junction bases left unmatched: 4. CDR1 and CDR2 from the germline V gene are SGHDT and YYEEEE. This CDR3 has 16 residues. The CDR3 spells CASSLPGTGVQETQYF. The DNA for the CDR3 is TGTGCCAGCAGCTTGCCAGGGACAGGGGTCCAAGAGACCCAGTACTTC.

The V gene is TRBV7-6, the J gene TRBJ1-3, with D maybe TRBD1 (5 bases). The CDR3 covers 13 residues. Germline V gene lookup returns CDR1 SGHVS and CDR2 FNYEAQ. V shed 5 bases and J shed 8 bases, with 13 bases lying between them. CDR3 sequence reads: CASSRDLEDTIYF. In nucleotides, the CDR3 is TGTGCCAGCAGCCGGGACTTAGAAGACACCATATATTTT.

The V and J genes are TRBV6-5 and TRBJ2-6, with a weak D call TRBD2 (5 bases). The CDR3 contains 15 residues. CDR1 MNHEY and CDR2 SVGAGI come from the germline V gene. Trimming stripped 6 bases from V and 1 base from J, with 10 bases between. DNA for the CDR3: TGTGCCAGCAGGTCATCGGGATCTGGGGCCAACGTCCTGACTTTC. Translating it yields CASRSSGSGANVLTF.

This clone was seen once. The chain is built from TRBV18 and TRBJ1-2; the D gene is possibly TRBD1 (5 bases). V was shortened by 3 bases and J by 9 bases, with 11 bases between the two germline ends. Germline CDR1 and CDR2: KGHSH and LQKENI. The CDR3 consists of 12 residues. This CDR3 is CASSPEGTSYTF. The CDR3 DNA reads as TGTGCCAGCTCACCGGAGGGGACCAGCTACACCTTC.

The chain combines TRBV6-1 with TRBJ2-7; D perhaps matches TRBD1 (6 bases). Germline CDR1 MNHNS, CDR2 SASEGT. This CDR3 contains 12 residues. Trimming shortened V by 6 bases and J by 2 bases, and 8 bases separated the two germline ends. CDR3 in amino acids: CASRRGTYEQYF. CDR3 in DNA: TGTGCCAGCAGGAGGGGGACCTACGAGCAGTACTTC.

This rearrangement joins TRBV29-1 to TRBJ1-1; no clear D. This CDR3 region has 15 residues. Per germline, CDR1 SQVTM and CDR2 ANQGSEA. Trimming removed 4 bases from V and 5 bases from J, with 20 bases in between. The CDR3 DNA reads TGCAGCGTTGTTCCCAGGAACCTCCGAACGACTGAAGCTTTCTTT. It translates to CSVVPRNLRTTEAFF. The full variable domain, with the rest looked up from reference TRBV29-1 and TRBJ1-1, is SAVISQKPSRDICQRGTSLTIQCQVDSQVTMMFWYRQQPGQSLTLIATANQGSEATYESGFVIDKFPISRPNLTFSTLTVSNMSPEDSSIYLCSVVPRNLRTTEAFFGQGTRLTVV.

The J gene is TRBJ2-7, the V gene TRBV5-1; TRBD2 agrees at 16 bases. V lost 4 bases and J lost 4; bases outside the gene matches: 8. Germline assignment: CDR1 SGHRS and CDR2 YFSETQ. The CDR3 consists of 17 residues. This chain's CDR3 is CASSPGLAGGPPYEQYF. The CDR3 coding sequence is TGCGCCAGCAGCCCGGGACTAGCGGGAGGGCCCCCTTACGAGCAGTACTTC.

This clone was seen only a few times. DNA for the CDR3: TGCGCCAGCAGCCAAGAGGGGACAGCTGGTGGAAACACCATATATTTT. Amino acids: CASSQEGTAGGNTIYF. The chain employs TRBV4-1 and TRBJ1-3; 7 bases agree with TRBD1. Losses at the gene ends were 0 bases for V and 3 bases for J; bases not matched to a gene: 5. CDR1 and CDR2 (germline): MGHRA, YSYEKL. The CDR3 spans 16 residues.